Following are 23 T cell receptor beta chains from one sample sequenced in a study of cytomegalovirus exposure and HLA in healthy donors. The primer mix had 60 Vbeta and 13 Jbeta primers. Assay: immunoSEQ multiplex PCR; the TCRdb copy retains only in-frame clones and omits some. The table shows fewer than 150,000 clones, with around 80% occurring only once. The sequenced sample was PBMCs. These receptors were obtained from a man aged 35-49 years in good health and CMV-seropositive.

DNA for the CDR3: TGCGCCAGCAGGAGACAGGGGACCTCGGGGGCTGAAGCTTTCTTT. This translates into CASRRQGTSGAEAFF. The chain uses TRBV5-1 and TRBJ1-1; 8 bases are shared with TRBD1. V was clipped by 5 bases and J by 6 bases; unmatched bases: 12. The CDR3 has 15 amino acids. Per the germline V gene, CDR1 is SGHRS and CDR2 is YFSETQ.

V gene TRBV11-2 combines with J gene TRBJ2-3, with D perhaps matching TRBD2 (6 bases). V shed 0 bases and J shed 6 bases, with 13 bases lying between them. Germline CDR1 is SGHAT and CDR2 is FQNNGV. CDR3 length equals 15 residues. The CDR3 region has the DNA TGTGCCAGCAGCTTAGACGGGACTTACCAGGATACGCAGTATTTT. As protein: CASSLDGTYQDTQYF.

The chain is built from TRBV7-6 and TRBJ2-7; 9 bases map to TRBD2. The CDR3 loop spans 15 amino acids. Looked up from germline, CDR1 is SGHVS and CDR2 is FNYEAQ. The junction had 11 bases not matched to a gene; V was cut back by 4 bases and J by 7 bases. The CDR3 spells CASSSAYPGLAEQYF. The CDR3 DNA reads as TGTGCCAGCAGCTCTGCTTATCCAGGACTAGCGGAGCAGTACTTC.

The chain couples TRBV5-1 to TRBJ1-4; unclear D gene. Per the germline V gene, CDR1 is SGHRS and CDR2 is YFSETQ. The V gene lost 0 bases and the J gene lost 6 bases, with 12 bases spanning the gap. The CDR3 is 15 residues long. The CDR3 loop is CASSLGGGSYEKLFF. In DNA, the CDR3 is TGCGCCAGCAGCTTGGGGGGAGGGTCATATGAAAAACTGTTTTTT.

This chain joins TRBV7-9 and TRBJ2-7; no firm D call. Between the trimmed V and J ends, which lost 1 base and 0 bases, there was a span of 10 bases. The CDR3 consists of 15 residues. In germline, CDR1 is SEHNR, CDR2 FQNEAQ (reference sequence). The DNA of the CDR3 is TGTGCCAGCAGCTTAGGGCGCGTAGCCTCCTACGAGCAGTACTTC. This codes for CASSLGRVASYEQYF.

The CDR3 sequence: CASSVAGGAGRTEAFF. The CDR3, as DNA: TGTGCCAGCAGCGTAGCAGGGGGCGCAGGGAGAACTGAAGCTTTCTTT. The chain combines TRBV9 with TRBJ1-1; TRBD1 aligns across 8 bases. This CDR3 comprises 16 residues. CDR1 is SGDLS, CDR2 YYNGEE, per germline. After removal of 0 bases from V and 5 bases from J, the junction contained 9 bases not matched to a gene. The variable domain in full, with the rest retrieved from reference TRBV9 and TRBJ1-1, is DSGVTQTPKHLITATGQRVTLRCSPRSGDLSVYWYQQSLDQGLQFLIQYYNGEERAKGNILERFSAQQFPDLHSELNLSSLELGDSALYFCASSVAGGAGRTEAFFGQGTRLTVV.

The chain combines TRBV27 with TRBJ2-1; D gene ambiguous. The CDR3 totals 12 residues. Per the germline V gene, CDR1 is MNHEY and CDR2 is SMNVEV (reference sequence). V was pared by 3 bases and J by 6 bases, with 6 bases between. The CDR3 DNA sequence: TGTGCCAGCAGTTTTGCCGGCAATGAGCAGTTCTTC. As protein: CASSFAGNEQFF.

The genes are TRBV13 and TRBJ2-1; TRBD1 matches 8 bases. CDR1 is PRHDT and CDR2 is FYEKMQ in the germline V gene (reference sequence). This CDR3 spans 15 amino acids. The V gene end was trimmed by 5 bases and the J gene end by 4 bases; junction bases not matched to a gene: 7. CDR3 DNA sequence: TGTGCCAGCAGCCCCGGGACAGGAGTATACAATGAGCAGTTCTTC. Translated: CASSPGTGVYNEQFF.

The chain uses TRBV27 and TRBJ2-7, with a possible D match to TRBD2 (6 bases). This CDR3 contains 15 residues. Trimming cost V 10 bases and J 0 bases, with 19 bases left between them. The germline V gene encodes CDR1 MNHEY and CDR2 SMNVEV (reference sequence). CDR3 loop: CATRWGDGDSYEQYF. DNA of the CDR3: TGTGCCACCAGATGGGGGGACGGAGACTCCTACGAGCAGTACTTC.

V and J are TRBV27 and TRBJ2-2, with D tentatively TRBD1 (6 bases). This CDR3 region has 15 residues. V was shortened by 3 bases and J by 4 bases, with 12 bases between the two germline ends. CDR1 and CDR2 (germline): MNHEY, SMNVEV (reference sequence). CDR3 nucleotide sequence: TGTGCCAGCAGTTTCACAGGGTGGGGCACCGGGGAGCTGTTTTTT. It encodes CASSFTGWGTGELFF.

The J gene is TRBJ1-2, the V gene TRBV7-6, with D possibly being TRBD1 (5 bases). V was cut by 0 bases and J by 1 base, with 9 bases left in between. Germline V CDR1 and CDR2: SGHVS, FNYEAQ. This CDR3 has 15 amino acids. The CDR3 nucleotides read TGTGCCAGCAGCTTAGCGGTGGGGGGTAACTATGGCTACACCTTC. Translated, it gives CASSLAVGGNYGYTF.

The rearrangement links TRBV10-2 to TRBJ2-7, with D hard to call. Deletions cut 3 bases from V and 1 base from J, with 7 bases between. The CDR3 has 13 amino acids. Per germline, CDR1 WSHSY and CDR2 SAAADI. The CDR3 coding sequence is TGCGCCAGCAGTGATTACTCATCCTACGAGCAGTACTTC. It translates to CASSDYSSYEQYF.

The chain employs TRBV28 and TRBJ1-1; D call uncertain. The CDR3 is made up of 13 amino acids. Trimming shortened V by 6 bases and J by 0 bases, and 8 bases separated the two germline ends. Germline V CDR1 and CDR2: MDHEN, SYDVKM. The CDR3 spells CASSLLMNTEAFF. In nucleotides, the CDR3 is TGTGCCAGCAGCCTTTTAATGAACACTGAAGCTTTCTTT.

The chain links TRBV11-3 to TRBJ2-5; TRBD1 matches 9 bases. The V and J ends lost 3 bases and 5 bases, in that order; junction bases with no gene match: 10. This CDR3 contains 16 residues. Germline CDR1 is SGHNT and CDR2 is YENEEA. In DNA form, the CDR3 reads TGTGCCAGCAGCTTGGGGACAGGGCTTAATGGGGAGACCCAGTACTTC. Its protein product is CASSLGTGLNGETQYF.

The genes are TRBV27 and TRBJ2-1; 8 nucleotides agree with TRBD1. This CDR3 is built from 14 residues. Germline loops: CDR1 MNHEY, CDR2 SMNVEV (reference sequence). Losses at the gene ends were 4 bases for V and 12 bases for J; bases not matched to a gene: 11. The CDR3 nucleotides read TGTGCCAGCAGTTCGGTCACCCCAGACAGGGGGCAGTTCTTC. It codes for CASSSVTPDRGQFF.

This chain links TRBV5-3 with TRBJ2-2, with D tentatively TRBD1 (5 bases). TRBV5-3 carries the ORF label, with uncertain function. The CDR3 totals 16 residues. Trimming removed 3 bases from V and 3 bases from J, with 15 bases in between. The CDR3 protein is CARSSPPPQDTGELFF. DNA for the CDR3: TGTGCCAGAAGCTCCCCACCTCCACAGGACACCGGGGAGCTGTTTTTT.

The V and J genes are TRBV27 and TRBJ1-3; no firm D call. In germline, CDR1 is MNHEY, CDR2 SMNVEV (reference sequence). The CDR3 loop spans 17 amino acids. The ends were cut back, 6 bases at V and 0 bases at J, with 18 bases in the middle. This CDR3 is CASSLTALAVSGNTIYF. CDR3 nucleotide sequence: TGTGCCAGCAGCCTCACGGCCCTCGCGGTCTCTGGAAACACCATATATTTT.

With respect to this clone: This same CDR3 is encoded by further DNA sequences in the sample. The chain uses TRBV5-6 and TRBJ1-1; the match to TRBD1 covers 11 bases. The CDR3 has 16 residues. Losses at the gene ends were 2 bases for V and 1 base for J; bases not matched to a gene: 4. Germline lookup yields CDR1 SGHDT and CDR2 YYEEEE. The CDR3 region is CASSFFGTGGNTEAFF. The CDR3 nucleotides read TGTGCCAGCAGCTTCTTCGGGACAGGGGGGAACACTGAAGCTTTCTTT.

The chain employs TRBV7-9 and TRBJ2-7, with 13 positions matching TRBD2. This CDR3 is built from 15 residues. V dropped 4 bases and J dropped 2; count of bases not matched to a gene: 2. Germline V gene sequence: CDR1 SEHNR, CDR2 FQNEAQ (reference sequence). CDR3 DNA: TGTGCCAGCAGCTCTGGGACTAGCGGGACCTACGAGCAGTACTTC. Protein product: CASSSGTSGTYEQYF.

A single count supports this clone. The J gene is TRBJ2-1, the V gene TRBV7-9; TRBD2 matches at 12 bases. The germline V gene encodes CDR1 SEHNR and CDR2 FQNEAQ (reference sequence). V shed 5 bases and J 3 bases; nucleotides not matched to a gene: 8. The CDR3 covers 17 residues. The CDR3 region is CASSQGGLAGFYNEQFF. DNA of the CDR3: TGTGCCAGCAGCCAGGGCGGACTAGCGGGATTCTACAATGAGCAGTTCTTC.

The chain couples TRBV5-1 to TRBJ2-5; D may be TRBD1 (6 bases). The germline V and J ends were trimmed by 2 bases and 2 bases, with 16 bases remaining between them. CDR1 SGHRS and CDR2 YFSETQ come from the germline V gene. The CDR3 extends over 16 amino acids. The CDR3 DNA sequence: TGCGCCAGCAGCTTAGGACAGTTTTACGAACAAGAGACCCAGTACTTC. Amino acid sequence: CASSLGQFYEQETQYF.

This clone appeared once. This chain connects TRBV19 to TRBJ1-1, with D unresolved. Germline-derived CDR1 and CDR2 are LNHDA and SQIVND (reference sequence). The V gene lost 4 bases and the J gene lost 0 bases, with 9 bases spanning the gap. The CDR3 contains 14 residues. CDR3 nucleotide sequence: TGTGCCAGTAGTACAACAACTATGAACACTGAAGCTTTCTTT. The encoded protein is CASSTTTMNTEAFF.

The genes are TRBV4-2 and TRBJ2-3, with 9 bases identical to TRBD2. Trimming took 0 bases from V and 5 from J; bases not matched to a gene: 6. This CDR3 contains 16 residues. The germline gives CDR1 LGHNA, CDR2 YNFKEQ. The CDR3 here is CASSQDVAGVEDTQYF. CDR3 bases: TGTGCCAGCAGCCAAGATGTAGCGGGAGTTGAAGATACGCAGTATTTT.